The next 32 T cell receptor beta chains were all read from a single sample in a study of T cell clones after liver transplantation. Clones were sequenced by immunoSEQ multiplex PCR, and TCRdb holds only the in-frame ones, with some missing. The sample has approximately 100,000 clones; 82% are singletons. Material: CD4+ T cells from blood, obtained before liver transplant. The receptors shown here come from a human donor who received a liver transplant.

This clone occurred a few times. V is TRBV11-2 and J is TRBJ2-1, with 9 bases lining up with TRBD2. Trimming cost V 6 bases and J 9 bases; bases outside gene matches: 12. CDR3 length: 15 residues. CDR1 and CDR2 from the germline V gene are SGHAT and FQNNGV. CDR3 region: CASRIDLAGGFEQFF. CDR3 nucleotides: TGTGCCAGCAGAATAGATTTGGCGGGAGGGTTTGAGCAGTTCTTC.

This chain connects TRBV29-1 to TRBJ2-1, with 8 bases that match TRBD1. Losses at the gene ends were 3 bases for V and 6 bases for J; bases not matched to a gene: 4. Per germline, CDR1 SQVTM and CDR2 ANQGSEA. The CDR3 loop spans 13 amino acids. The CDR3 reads CSVDRQGRNEQFF. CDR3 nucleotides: TGCAGCGTTGACCGACAGGGGCGCAATGAGCAGTTCTTC.

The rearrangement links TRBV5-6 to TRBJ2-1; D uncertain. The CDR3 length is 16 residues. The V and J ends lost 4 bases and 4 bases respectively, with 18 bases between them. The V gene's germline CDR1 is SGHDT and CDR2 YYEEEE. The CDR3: CASSISVAVVYNEQFF. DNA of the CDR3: TGTGCCAGCAGCATCTCTGTGGCGGTCGTTTACAATGAGCAGTTCTTC.

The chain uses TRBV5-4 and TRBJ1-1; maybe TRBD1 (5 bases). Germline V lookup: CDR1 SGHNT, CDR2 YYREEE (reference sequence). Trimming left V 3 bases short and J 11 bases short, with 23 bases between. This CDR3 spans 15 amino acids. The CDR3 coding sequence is TGTGCCAGCAGCTCCCTACCGGGGGACCGCCCTGGGGCTTTCTTT. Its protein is CASSSLPGDRPGAFF.

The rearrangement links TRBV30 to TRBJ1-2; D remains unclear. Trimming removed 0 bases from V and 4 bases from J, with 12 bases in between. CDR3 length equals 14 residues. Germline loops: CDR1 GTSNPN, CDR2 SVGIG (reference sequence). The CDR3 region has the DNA TGTGCCTGGAGTGTACGTGACGGACCCTATGGCTACACCTTC. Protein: CAWSVRDGPYGYTF.

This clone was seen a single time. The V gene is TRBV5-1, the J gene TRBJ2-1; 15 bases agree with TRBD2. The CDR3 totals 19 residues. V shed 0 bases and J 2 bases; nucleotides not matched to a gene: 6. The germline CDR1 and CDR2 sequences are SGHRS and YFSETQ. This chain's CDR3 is CASSLAGLAGGQTYNEQFF. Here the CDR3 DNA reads TGCGCCAGCAGCTTGGCAGGACTAGCGGGAGGGCAAACCTACAATGAGCAGTTCTTC.

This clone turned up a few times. This chain's CDR3 is CASSARGGTDTQYF. The CDR3 DNA reads as TGTGCCAGCAGCGCAAGGGGTGGTACAGATACGCAGTATTTT. The chain combines TRBV9 with TRBJ2-3; possibly TRBD1 for D (5 bases). Trimming took 3 bases from V and 3 from J, leaving 11 bases between them. The CDR3 is 14 residues long. CDR1 is SGDLS and CDR2 is YYNGEE in the germline V gene.

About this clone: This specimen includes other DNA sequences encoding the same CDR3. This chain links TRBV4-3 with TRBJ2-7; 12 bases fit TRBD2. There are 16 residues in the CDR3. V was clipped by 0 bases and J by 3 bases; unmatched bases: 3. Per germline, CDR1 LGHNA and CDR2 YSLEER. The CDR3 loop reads CASSQETSGGDYEQYF. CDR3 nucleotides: TGCGCCAGCAGCCAAGAGACTAGCGGGGGAGACTACGAGCAGTACTTC.

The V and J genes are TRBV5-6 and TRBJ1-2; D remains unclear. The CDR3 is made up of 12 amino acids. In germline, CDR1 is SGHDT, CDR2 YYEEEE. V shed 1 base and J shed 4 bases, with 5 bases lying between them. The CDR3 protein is CASSLILYGYTF. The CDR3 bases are TGTGCCAGCAGCTTGATTCTCTATGGCTACACCTTC.

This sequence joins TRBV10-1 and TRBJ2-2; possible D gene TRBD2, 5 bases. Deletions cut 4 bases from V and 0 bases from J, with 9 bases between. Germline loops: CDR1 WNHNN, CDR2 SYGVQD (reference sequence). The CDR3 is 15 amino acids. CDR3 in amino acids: CASSGRTANTGELFF. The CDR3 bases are TGCGCCAGCAGTGGCCGGACTGCGAACACCGGGGAGCTGTTTTTT.

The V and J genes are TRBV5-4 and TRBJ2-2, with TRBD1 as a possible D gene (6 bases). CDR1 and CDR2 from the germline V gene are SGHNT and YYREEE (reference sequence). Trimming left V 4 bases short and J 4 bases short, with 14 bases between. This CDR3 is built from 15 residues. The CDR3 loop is CASSPGALRTGELFF. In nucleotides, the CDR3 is TGTGCCAGCAGCCCAGGGGCCTTACGCACCGGGGAGCTGTTTTTT.

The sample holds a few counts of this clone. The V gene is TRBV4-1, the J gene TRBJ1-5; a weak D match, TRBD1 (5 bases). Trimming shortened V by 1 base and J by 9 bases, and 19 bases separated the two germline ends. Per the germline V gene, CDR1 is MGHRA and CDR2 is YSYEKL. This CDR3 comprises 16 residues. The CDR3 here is CASSQGGTEAFGPQHF. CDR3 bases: TGCGCCAGCAGCCAAGGCGGGACGGAGGCGTTTGGGCCCCAGCATTTT.

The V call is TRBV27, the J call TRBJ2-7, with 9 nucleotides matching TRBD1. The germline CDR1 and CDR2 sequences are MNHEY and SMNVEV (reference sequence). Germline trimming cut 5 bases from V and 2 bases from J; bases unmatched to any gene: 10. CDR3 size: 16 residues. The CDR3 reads CASSLQWTGATYEQYF. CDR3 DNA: TGTGCCAGCAGTCTCCAGTGGACAGGGGCTACCTACGAGCAGTACTTC.

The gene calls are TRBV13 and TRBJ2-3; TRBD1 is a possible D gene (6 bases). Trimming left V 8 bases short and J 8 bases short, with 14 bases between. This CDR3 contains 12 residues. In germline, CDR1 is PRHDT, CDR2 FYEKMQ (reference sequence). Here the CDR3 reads CASGRTGSTQYF. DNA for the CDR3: TGTGCCAGCGGGAGAACAGGGAGTACGCAGTATTTT.

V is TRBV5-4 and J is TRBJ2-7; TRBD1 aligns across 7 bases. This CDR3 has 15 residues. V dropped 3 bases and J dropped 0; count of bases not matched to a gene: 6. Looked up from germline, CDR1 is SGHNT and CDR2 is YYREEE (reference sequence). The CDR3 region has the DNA TGTGCCAGCAGCTCGTACAGGGGCCTCTCCTACGAGCAGTACTTC. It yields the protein CASSSYRGLSYEQYF.

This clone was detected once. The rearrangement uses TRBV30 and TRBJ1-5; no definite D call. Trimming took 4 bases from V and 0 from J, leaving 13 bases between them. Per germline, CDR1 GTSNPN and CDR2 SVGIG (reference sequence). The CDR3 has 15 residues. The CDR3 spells CAWKGGGYSNQPQHF. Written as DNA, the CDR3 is TGTGCCTGGAAGGGTGGAGGATATAGCAATCAGCCCCAGCATTTT.

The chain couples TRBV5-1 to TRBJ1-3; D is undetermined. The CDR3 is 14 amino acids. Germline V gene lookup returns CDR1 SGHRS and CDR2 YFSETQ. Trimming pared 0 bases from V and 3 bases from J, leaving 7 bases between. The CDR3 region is CASSLGQIGNTIYF. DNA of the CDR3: TGCGCCAGCAGCTTGGGCCAGATTGGAAACACCATATATTTT.

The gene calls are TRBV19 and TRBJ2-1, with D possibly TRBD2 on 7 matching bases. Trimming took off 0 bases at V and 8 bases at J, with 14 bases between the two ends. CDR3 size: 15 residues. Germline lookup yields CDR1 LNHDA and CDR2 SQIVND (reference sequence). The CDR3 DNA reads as TGTGCCAGTAGTATAGATTGGGTAGGGGGGGATGAGCAGTTCTTC. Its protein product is CASSIDWVGGDEQFF.

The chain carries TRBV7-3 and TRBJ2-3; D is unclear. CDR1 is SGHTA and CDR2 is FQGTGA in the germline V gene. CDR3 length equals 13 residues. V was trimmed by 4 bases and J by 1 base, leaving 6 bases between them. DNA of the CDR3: TGTGCCAGCAGCTCCTCCCGCACAGATACGCAGTATTTT. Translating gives CASSSSRTDTQYF.

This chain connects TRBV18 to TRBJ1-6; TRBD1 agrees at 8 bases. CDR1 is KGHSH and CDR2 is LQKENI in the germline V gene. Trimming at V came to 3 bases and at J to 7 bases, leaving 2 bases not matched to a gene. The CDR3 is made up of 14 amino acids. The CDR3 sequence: CASSPDRVNSPLHF. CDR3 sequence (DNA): TGTGCCAGCTCACCGGACAGGGTAAATTCACCCCTCCACTTT.

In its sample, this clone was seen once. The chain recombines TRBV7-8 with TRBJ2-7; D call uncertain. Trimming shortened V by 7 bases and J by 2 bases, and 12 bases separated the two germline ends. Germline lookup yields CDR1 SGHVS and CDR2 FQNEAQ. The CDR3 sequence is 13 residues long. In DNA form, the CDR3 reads TGTGCCAGCATCCCGATTGGCGCCTACGAGCAGTACTTC. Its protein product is CASIPIGAYEQYF.

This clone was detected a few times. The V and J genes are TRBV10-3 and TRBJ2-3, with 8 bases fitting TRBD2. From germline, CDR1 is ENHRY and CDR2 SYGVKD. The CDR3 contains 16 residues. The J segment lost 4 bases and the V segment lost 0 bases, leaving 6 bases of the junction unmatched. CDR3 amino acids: CAISESGRGVSDTQYF. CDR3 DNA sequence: TGTGCCATCAGTGAGTCTGGGCGGGGGGTTTCAGATACGCAGTATTTT.

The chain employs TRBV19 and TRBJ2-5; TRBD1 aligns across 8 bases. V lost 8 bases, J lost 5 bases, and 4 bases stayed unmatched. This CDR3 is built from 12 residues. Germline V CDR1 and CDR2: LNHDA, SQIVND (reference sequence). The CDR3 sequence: CASGQGRETQYF. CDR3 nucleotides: TGTGCCAGTGGACAGGGACGGGAGACCCAGTACTTC. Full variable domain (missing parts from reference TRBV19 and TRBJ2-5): DGGITQSPKYLFRKEGQNVTLSCEQNLNHDAMYWYRQDPGQGLRLIYYSQIVNDFQKGDIAEGYSVSREKKESFPLTVTSAQKNPTAFYLCASGQGRETQYFGPGTRLLVL.

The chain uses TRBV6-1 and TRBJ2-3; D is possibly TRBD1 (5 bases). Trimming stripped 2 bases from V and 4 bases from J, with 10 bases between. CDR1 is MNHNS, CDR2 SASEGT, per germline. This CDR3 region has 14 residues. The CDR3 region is CASSEQGWADTQYF. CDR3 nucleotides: TGTGCCAGCAGTGAACAGGGTTGGGCAGATACGCAGTATTTT.

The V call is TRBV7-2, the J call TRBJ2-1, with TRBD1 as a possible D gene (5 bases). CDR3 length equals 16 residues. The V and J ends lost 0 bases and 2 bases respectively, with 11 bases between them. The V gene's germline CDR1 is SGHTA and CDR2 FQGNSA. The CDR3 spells CASSLAPGLPYNEQFF. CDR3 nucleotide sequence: TGTGCCAGCAGCTTAGCCCCAGGGCTCCCCTACAATGAGCAGTTCTTC.

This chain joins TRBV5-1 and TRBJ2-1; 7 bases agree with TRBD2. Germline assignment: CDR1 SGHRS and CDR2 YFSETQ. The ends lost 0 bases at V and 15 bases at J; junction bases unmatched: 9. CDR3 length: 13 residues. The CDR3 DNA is TGCGCCAGCAGCTTGGGACTAGCTTATTGGTGGTTCTTC. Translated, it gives CASSLGLAYWWFF. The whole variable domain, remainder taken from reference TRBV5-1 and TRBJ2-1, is KAGVTQTPRYLIKTRGQQVTLSCSPISGHRSVSWYQQTPGQGLQFLFEYFSETQRNKGNFPGRFSGRQFSNSRSEMNVSTLELGDSALYLCASSLGLAYWWFFGPGTRLTVL.

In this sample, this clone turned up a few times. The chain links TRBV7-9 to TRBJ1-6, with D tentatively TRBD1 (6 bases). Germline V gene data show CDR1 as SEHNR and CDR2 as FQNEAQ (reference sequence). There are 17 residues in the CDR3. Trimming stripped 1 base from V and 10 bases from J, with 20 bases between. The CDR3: CASSLGIGDRLLSPLHF. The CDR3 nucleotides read TGTGCCAGCAGCTTAGGAATCGGAGACAGGCTTTTATCACCCCTCCACTTT.

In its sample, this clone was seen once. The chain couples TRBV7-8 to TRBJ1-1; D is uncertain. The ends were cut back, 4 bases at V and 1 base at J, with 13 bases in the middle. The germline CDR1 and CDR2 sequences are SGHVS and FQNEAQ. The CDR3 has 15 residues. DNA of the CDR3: TGTGCCAGCAGCTCCCTCCTCTCGGCGAACACTGAAGCTTTCTTT. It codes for CASSSLLSANTEAFF.

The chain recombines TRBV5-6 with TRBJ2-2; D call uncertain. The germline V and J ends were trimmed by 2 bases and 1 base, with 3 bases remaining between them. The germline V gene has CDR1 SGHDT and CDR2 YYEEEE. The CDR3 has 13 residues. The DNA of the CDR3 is TGTGCCAGCAGCTTAAAGAACACCGGGGAGCTGTTTTTT. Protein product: CASSLKNTGELFF.

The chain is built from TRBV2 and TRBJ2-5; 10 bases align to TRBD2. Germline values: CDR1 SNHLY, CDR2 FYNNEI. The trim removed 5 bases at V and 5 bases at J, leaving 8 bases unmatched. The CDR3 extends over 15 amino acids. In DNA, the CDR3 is TGTGCCAGCAGTATCTTACTAGCGGGGAGGGAGACCCAGTACTTC. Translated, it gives CASSILLAGRETQYF.

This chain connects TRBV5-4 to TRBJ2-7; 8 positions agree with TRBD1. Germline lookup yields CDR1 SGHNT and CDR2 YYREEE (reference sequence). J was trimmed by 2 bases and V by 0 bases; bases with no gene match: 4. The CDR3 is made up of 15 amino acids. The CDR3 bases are TGTGCCAGCAGCTTGGGGGACAGGACTGCCTACGAGCAGTACTTC. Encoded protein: CASSLGDRTAYEQYF.

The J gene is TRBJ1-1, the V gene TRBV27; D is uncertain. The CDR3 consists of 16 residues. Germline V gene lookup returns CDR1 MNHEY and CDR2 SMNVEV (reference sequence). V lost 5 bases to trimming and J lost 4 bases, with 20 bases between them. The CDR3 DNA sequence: TGTGCCAGCAGTCCCGGCCGGGTGGTGGTTGGCACTGAAGCTTTCTTT. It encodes CASSPGRVVVGTEAFF.